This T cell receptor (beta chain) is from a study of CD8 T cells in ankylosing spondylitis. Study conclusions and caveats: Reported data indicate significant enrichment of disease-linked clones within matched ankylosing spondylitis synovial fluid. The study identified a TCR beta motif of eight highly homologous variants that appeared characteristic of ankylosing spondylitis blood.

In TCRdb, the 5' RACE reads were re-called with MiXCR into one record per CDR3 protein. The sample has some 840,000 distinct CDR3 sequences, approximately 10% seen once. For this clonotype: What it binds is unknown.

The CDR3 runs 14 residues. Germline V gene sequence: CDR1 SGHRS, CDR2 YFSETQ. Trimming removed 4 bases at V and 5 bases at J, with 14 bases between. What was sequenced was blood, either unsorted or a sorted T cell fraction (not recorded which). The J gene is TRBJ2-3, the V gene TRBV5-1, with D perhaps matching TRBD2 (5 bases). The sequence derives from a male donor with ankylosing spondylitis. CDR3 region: CASSLGSMGDTQYF. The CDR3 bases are TGCGCCAGCAGCCTGGGGAGTATGGGAGATACGCAGTATTTT.